The clone carrying this TCR beta chain occurred many times. Time point meaning: newly diagnosed GD, antithyroid drugs for less than 3 months. PBMC RNA was the source of the TCR library. This entry comes from a study of regulatory T cells in long-lasting Graves disease. Whole-study context: Antithyroid drug use was under 3 months in newly diagnosed Graves' patients.

The authors built TCR beta libraries using iRepertoire HTBI primers and Arm-PCR of CDR3 regions. MiXCR, run by TCRdb on the multiplex PCR reads, gives a single entry per CDR3 protein. The sample yields roughly 420,000 distinct CDR3 sequences, 16% seen once. The sample was also reused in another study, on T cells in Graves' hyperthyroidism and ophthalmopathy.

The receptor's source is a woman between 25 and 40 years old with Graves disease. The specimen was peripheral blood mononuclear cells (PBMCs), collected at new diagnosis, from a patient treated with antithyroid drugs.

As DNA, the CDR3 is TGTGCCAGCAGTTACGGCAGACAGGGGGCGATGAATCAGCCCCAGCATTTT. The encoded protein is CASSYGRQGAMNQPQHF. The J gene is TRBJ1-5, the V gene TRBV6-5; 10 positions agree with TRBD1. Germline assignment: CDR1 MNHEY and CDR2 SVGAGI. V lost 2 bases to trimming and J lost 4 bases; unmatched junction nucleotides: 8. This CDR3 comprises 17 residues.